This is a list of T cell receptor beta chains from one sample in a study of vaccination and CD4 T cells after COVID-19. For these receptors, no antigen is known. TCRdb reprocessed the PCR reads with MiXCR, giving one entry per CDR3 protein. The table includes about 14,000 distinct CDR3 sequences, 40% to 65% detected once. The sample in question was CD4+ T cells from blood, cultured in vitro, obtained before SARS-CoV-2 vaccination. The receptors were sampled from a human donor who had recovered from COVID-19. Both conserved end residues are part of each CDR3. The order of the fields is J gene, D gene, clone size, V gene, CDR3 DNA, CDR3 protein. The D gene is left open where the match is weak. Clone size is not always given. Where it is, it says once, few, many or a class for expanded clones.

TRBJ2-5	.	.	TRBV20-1	TGCAGTGCAAAATCCCAAGAGACCCAGTACTTC	CSAKSQETQYF
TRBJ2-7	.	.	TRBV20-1	TGCAGTGCTAGAGTAGAGGCGTCCTTTTCCTACGAGCAGTACTTC	CSARVEASFSYEQYF
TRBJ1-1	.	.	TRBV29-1	TGCAGCGTTGGACAGGATTATTATAACCAAGTGAACACTGAAGCTTTCTTT	CSVGQDYYNQVNTEAFF
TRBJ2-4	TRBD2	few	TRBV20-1	TGCAGTGCTAGAGATCGGGGACTAGCTTGGAACATTCAGTACTTC	CSARDRGLAWNIQYF
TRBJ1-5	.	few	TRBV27	TGTGCCAGCAGTTTAGAGAGCAATCAGCCCCAGCATTTT	CASSLESNQPQHF
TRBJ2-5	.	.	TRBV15	TGTGCCACCAGCAGAGGTTCGCAAGAGACCCAGTACTTC	CATSRGSQETQYF
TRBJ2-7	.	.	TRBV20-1	TGCAGTGCTAGAGATGTGCGGAGTGGCGAGCAGTACTTC	CSARDVRSGEQYF
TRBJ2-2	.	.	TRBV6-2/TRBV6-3	TGTGCCAGCAAATCTTTCAGGGGTACGACCGGGGAGCTGTTTTTT	CASKSFRGTTGELFF
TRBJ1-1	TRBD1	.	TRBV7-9	TGTGCCAGCAGCTCCGGGGGGACAGGCAACACTGAAGCTTTCTTT	CASSSGGTGNTEAFF
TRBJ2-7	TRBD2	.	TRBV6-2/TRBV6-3	TGTGCCAGCAGCTGGATCCCCCCTAGCGGGGGAACCTACGAGCAGTACTTC	CASSWIPPSGGTYEQYF
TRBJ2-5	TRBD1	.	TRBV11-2	TGTGCCAGTAATACTCAGGGGGCGGGGGAGACCCAGTACTTC	CASNTQGAGETQYF
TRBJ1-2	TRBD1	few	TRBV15	TGTGCCACCAGCAGAGGAGACAGGGGATCGAACTATGGCTACACCTTC	CATSRGDRGSNYGYTF
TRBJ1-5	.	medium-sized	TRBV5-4	TGTGCCAGCAAACTTTCAACCGAGGATTATAGCAATCAGCCCCAGCATTTT	CASKLSTEDYSNQPQHF
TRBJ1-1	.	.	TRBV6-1	TGTGCCAGCAGCCTTACCAGGAACACTGAAGCTTTCTTT	CASSLTRNTEAFF
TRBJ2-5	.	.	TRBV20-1	TGCAGTGCAAGGGTAATGGGCCAAGAGACCCAGTACTTC	CSARVMGQETQYF
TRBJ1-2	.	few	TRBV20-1	TGCAGTGCTAGAGCGGGGTCGAATATTAACTATGGCTACACCTTC	CSARAGSNINYGYTF